The entry below gives a single TCR beta chain sequence along with its context. Its antigen is not identified. These data originate in a study of early T cells in non-severe SARS-CoV-2 infection. Across the whole study: Sequenced bulk RNA came from whole blood that was unsorted, and chains were unpaired.

Individual cDNA molecules received unique molecular identifiers during library preparation. Each CDR3 protein gets one entry after TCRdb re-called the 5' RACE reads with MiXCR. The sample holds approximately 97,000 distinct CDR3 sequences, approximately 11% seen once. The germline V gene encodes CDR1 SEHNR and CDR2 FQNEAQ (reference sequence). Trimming at V came to 2 bases and at J to 6 bases, leaving 10 bases not matched to a gene. The CDR3 runs 16 residues. Study results and limitations: Anti-spike CD8 responses were favored in VDJdb matching, and private and CD4 specificities were missed.

The chain employs TRBV7-9 and TRBJ2-3; 8 bases agree with TRBD1. The clonotype comes from an adult who was a healthcare worker with PCR-confirmed SARS-CoV-2 infection or an uninfected control (not recorded which). Sequencing used whole blood, obtained at baseline. The CDR3 spells CASSLWAGGASDTQYF. In nucleotides, the CDR3 is TGTGCCAGCAGCTTATGGGCAGGGGGCGCATCGGATACGCAGTATTTT.